Detailed here is one TCR beta chain. Its cognate antigen is unknown. Germline CDR1 and CDR2: WNHNN and SYGVQD (reference sequence). Trimming took 0 bases from V and 4 from J, leaving 6 bases between them. The CDR3 spans 13 residues. The data were taken from a study of cytomegalovirus exposure and HLA in healthy donors. General study results and limits: CMV serostatus was the only recorded immune exposure for donors.

Primers: 60 Vbeta forward and 13 Jbeta reverse. Profiling relied on immunoSEQ multiplex PCR, and the TCRdb table lists in-frame clones only, not all of them. The sample shows roughly 190,000 clones, 75% to 85% of them seen only once. Sample: PBMCs. The V call is TRBV10-1, the J call TRBJ2-5, with D unclear. This clonotype was sampled from a woman aged 45-59 years in good health and CMV-seronegative. The CDR3 nucleotides read TGCGCCAGCAGTGAGTCTCCAGGAGAGACCCAGTACTTC. Its protein product is CASSESPGETQYF.